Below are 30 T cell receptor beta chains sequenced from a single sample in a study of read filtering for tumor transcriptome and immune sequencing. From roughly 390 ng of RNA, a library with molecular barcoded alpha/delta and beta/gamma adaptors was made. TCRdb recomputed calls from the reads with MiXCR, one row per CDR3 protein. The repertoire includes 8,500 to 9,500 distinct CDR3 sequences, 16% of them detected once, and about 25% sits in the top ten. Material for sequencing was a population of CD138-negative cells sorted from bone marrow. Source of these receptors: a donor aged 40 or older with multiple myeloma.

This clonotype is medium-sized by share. CDR3 loop: CSVDLIGEKLFF. The CDR3 DNA sequence: TGCAGCGTTGATCTAATTGGTGAAAAACTGTTTTTT. V usage is TRBV29-1 and J usage is TRBJ1-4; D is unclear. V was trimmed by 3 bases and J by 7 bases, leaving 9 bases between them. This CDR3 has 12 amino acids. Germline-derived CDR1 and CDR2 are SQVTM and ANQGSEA.

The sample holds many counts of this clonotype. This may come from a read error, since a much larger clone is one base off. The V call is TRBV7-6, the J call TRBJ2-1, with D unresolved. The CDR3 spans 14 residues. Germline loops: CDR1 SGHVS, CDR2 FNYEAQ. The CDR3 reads CASSWTGGSNGQFF. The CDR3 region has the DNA TGTGCCAGCAGCTGGACGGGCGGCTCCAATGGGCAGTTCTTC.

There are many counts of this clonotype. As DNA, the CDR3 is TGTGCCAGCAGCTCCTTGGGGTTCACAGATACGCAGTATTTT. Translated: CASSSLGFTDTQYF. The chain has TRBV7-8 and TRBJ2-3, with unresolved D. The V end was cut by 4 bases, the J end by 2 bases, with 10 bases between. Per germline, CDR1 SGHVS and CDR2 FQNEAQ. The CDR3 totals 14 residues.

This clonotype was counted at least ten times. The CDR3 DNA is TGTGCCTGGAGCACAGCGAACACTGAAGCTTTCTTT. It is translated as CAWSTANTEAFF. The chain combines TRBV30 with TRBJ1-1, with D unclear. Trimming stripped 3 bases from V and 1 base from J, with 6 bases between. The germline V gene encodes CDR1 GTSNPN and CDR2 SVGIG (reference sequence). The CDR3 is made up of 12 amino acids.

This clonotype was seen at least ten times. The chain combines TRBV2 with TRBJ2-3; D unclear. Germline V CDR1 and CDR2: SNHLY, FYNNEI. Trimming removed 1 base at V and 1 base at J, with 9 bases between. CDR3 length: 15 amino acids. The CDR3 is CASSEDKGGTDTQYF. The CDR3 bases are TGTGCCAGCAGTGAAGATAAGGGTGGCACAGATACGCAGTATTTT. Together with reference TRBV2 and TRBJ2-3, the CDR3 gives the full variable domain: EPEVTQTPSHQVTQMGQEVILRCVPISNHLYFYWYRQILGQKVEFLVSFYNNEISEKSEIFDDQFSVERPDGSNFTLKIRSTKLEDSAMYFCASSEDKGGTDTQYFGPGTRLTVL.

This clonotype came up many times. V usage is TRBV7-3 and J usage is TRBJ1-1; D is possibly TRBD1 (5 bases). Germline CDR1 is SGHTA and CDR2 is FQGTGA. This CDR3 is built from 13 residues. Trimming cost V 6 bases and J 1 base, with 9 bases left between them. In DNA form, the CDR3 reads TGTGCCAGCAGGGTACAGGAGAACACTGAAGCTTTCTTT. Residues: CASRVQENTEAFF.

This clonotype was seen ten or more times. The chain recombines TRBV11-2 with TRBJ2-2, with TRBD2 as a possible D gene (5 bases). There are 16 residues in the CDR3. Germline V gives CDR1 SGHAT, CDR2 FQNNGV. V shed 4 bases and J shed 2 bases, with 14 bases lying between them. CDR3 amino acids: CASSSFRGPNTGELFF. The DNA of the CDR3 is TGTGCCAGCAGCTCGTTCCGAGGGCCAAACACCGGGGAGCTGTTTTTT.

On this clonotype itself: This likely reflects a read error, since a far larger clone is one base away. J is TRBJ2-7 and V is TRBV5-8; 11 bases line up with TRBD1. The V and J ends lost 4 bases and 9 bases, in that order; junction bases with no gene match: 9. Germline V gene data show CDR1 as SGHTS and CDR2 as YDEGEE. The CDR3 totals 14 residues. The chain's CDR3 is CASSPGQGANGQYF. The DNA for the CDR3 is TGTGCCAGCAGCCCAGGACAGGGGGCCAACGGGCAGTACTTC. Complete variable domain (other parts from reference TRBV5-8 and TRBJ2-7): EAGVTQSPTHLIKTRGQQATLRCSPISGHTSVYWYQQALGLGLQFLLWYDEGEERNRGNFPPRFSGRQFPNYSSELNVNALELEDSALYLCASSPGQGANGQYFGPGTRLTVT.

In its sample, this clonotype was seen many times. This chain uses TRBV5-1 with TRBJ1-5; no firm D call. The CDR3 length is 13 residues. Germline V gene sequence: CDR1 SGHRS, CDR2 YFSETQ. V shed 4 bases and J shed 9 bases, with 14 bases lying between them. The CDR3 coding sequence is TGCGCCAGCAGCGTCGATGGAAGTCGGCCCCAGCATTTT. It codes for CASSVDGSRPQHF. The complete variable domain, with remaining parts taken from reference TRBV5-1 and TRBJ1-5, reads KAGVTQTPRYLIKTRGQQVTLSCSPISGHRSVSWYQQTPGQGLQFLFEYFSETQRNKGNFPGRFSGRQFSNSRSEMNVSTLELGDSALYLCASSVDGSRPQHFGDGTRLSIL.

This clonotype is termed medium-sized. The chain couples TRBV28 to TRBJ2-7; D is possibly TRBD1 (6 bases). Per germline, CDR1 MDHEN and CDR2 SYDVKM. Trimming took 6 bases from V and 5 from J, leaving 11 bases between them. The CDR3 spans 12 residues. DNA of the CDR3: TGTGCCAGCAGAACACAGGGAAACGAGCAGTACTTC. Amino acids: CASRTQGNEQYF.

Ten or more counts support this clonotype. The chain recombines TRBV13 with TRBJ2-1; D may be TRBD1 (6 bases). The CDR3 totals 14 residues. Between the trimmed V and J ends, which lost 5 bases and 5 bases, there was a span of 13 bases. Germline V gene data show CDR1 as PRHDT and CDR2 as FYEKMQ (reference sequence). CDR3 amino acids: CASSRRTANNEQFF. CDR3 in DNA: TGTGCCAGCAGCCGGAGGACAGCCAACAATGAGCAGTTCTTC.

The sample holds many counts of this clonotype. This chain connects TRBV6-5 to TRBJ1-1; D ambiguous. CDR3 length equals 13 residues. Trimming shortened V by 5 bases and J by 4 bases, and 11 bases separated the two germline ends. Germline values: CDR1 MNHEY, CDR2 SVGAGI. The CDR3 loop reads CASSPRVTTEAFF. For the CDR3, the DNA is TGTGCCAGCAGTCCGAGGGTGACCACTGAAGCTTTCTTT.

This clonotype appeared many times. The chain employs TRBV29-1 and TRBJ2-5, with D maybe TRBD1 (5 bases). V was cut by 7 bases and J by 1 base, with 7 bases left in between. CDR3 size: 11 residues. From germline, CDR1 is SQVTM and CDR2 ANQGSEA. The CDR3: CSGRAQETQYF. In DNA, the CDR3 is TGCAGCGGCAGGGCCCAAGAGACCCAGTACTTC.

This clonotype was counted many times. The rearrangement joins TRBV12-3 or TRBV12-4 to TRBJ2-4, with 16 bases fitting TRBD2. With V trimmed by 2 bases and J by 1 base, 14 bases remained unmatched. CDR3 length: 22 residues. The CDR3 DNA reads TGTGCCAGCAGTTTAAGGGCGGGACTAGCGGGAGGGCCGGTCTCGGCCAAAAACATTCAGTACTTC. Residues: CASSLRAGLAGGPVSAKNIQYF.

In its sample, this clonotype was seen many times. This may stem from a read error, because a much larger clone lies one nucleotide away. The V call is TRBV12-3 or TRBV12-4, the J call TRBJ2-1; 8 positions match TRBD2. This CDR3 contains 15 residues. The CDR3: CASRLSGGLYNGQFF. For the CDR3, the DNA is TGTGCCAGCAGGCTGAGCGGGGGCCTCTACAATGGGCAGTTCTTC.

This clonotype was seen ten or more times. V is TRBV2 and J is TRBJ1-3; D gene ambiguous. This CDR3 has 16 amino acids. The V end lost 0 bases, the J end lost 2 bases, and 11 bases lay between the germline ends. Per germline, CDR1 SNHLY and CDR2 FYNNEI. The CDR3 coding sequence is TGTGCCAGCAGTGAAGCAGACGTCGCTACTGGAAACACCATATATTTT. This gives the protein CASSEADVATGNTIYF.

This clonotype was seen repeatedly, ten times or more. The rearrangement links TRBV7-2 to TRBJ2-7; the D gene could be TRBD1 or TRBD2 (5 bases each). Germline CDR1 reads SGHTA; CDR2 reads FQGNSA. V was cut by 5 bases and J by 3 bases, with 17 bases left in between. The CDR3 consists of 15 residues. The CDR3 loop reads CASSRDVLLHYEQYF. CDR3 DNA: TGTGCCAGCAGCCGGGACGTGCTACTTCACTACGAGCAGTACTTC.

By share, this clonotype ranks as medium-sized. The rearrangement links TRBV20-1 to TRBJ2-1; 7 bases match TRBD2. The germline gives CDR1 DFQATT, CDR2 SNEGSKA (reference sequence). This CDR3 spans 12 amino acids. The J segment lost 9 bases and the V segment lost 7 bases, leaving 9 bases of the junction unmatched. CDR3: CSGVAGEAEQFF. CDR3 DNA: TGCAGTGGCGTGGCGGGAGAGGCTGAGCAGTTCTTC.

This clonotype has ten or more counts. Here the CDR3 reads CASRDLQETQYF. The CDR3 nucleotides read TGTGCCAGCAGGGACTTACAAGAGACCCAGTACTTC. J is TRBJ2-5 and V is TRBV6-2 or TRBV6-3, with D perhaps TRBD2 (5 bases). V lost 6 bases to trimming and J lost 2 bases, with 7 bases between them. CDR1 and CDR2 from the germline V gene are MNHEY and SVGEGT. CDR3 length: 12 amino acids.

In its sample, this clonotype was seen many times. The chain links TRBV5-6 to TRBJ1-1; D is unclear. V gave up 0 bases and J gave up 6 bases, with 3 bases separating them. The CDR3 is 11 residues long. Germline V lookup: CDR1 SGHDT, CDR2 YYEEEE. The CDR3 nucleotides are TGTGCCAGCAGCTTGGGGCCTGAAGCTTTCTTT. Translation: CASSLGPEAFF.

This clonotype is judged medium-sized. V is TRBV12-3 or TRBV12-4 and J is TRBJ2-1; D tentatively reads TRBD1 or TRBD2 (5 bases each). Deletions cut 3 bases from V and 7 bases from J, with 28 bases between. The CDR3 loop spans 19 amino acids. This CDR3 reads CASSFEGWVSRGVQNEQFF. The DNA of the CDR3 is TGTGCCAGCAGTTTCGAAGGCTGGGTTAGCCGGGGCGTACAGAATGAGCAGTTCTTC.

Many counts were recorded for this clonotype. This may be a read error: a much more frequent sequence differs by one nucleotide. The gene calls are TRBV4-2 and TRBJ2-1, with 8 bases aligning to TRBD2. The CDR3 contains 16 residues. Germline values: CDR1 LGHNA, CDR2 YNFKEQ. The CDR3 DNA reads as TGTGCCAGCAGCCGGGTGGGGGCGGGGGGCTACAATGGGCAGTTCTTC. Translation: CASSRVGAGGYNGQFF.

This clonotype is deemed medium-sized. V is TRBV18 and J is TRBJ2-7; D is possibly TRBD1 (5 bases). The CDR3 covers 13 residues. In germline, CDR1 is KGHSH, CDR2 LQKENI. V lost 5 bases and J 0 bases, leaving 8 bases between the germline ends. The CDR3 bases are TGTGCCAGCTCAACAGGTAGCTCCTACGAGCAGTACTTC. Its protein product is CASSTGSSYEQYF.

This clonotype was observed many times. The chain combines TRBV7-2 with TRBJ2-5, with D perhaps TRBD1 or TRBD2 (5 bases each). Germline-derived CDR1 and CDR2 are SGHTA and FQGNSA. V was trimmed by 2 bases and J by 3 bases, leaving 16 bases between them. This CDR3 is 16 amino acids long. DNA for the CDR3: TGTGCCAGCAGCTTACAGGGAGTGGGGAAGAAAGAGACCCAGTACTTC. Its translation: CASSLQGVGKKETQYF.

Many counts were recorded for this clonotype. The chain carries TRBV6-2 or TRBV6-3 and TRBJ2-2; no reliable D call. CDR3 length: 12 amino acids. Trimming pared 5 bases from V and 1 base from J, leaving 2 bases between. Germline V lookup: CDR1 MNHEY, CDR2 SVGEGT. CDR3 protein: CASSENTGELFF. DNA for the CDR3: TGTGCCAGCAGTGAGAACACCGGGGAGCTGTTTTTT.

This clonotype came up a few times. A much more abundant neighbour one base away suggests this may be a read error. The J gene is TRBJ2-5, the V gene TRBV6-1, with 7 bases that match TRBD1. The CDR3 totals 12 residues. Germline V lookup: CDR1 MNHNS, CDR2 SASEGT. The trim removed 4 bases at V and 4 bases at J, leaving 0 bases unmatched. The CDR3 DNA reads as TGTGCCAGCAGTGCAGGGGGAGAGACCCAGTACTTC. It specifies CASSAGGETQYF.

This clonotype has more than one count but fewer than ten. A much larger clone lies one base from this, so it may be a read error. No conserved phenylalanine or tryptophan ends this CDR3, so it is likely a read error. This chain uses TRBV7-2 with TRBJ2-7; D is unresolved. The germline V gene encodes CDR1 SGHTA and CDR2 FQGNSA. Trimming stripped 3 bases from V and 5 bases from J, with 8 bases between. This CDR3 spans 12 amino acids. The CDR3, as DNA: TGTGCCAGCAGCTTGGATTTAAACGAGCAGTACCTC. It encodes CASSLDLNEQYL.

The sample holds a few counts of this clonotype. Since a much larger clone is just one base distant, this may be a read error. The CDR3 nucleotides are TGTGCCAGCAGTGACGGACGGGGCGGGGAGCTGTTTTTT. The encoded protein is CASSDGRGGELFF. This chain connects TRBV2 to TRBJ2-2, with D possibly matching TRBD2 (5 bases). V lost 3 bases and J 7 bases, leaving 9 bases between the germline ends. CDR3 length: 13 residues. CDR1 is SNHLY and CDR2 is FYNNEI in the germline V gene.

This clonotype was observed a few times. CDR3 sequence reads: CNAEGLGVYNEQFF. The CDR3 bases are TGCAATGCCGAGGGACTAGGGGTCTACAATGAGCAGTTCTTC. This chain uses TRBV20-1 with TRBJ2-1; 8 nucleotides align to TRBD2. This CDR3 spans 14 amino acids. Germline V gene lookup returns CDR1 DFQATT and CDR2 SNEGSKA (reference sequence).

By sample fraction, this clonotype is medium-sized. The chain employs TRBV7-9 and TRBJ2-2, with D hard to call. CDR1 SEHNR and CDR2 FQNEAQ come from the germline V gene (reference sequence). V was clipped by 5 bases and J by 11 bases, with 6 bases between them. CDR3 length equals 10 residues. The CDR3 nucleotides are TGTGCCAGCAGCCTATCCGAGCTGTTTTTT. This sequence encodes CASSLSELFF. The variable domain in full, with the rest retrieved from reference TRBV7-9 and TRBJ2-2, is DTGVSQNPRHKITKRGQNVTFRCDPISEHNRLYWYRQTLGQGPEFLTYFQNEAQLEKSRLLSDRFSAERPKGSFSTLEIQRTEQGDSAMYLCASSLSELFFGEGSRLTVL.